This TCR beta chain was sequenced during a study of blood T cell repertoires in COVID-19. Germline V gives CDR1 MGHDK, CDR2 SYGVNS. Losses at the gene ends were 9 bases for V and 3 bases for J; bases not matched to a gene: 7. This CDR3 is 15 amino acids long. Sequencing was performed with immunoSEQ multiplex PCR; in TCRdb, only in-frame clones are kept and a portion is missing. The sample contains about 120,000 clones, more than 80% of which appear only once. This receptor was identified in a man aged 40-49 years with acute or convalescent COVID-19. The source material was peripheral blood. This chain connects TRBV25-1 to TRBJ2-7; TRBD2 matches at 14 bases. In nucleotides, the CDR3 is TGTGCCAGTAAGGGACTAGCGGGAGTCGGCTACGAGCAGTACTTC. Translated: CASKGLAGVGYEQYF.